The 2 T cell receptor beta chains below all came from one sample that was sequenced in a study of T cell responses to AZD1222 COVID-19 vaccine. Some clones are missing from TCRdb's copy, which holds only in-frame ones; the method was immunoSEQ multiplex PCR. The repertoire holds 150,000 to 200,000 clones, around 92% seen once, with more than 1% in the top ten. This material consisted of peripheral blood, taken 28 days after the second AZD1222 dose. These receptor sequences come from an adult who received the AZD1222 COVID-19 vaccine.

The chain links TRBV5-1 to TRBJ1-1, with 8 nucleotides matching TRBD1. Germline assignment: CDR1 SGHRS and CDR2 YFSETQ. The CDR3 has 12 amino acids. Trimming took 1 base from V and 7 from J; bases not matched to a gene: 0. This chain's CDR3 is CASSLTGGEAFF. For the CDR3, the DNA is TGCGCCAGCAGCTTGACAGGGGGTGAAGCTTTCTTT. Filled out from reference TRBV5-1 and TRBJ1-1, the complete variable domain reads KAGVTQTPRYLIKTRGQQVTLSCSPISGHRSVSWYQQTPGQGLQFLFEYFSETQRNKGNFPGRFSGRQFSNSRSEMNVSTLELGDSALYLCASSLTGGEAFFGQGTRLTVV.

This chain joins TRBV25-1 and TRBJ2-3, with TRBD2 identical over 12 bases. The germline CDR1 and CDR2 sequences are MGHDK and SYGVNS. The trim removed 5 bases at V and 4 bases at J, leaving 7 bases unmatched. The CDR3 loop spans 16 amino acids. The CDR3 DNA follows: TGTGCCAGCAGTCCGGGACTAGCGGGTCGATCAGATACGCAGTATTTT. It is translated as CASSPGLAGRSDTQYF.